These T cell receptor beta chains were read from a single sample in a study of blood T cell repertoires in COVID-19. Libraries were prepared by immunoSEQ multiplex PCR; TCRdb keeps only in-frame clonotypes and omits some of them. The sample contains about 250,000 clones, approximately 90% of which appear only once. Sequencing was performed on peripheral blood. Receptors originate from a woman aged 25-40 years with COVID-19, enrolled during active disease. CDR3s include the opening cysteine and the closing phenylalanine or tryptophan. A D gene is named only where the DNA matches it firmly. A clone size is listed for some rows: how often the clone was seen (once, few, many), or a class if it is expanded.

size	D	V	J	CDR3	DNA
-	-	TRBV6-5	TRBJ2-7	CASSSLPGLVYEQYF	TGTGCCAGCAGTTCACTCCCGGGATTGGTTTACGAGCAGTACTTC
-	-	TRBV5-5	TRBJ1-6	CASSLEGRSSYNSPLHF	TGTGCCAGCAGCTTGGAGGGGAGGAGCTCCTATAATTCACCCCTCCACTTT
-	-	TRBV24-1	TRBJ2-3	CATSDSGYTDTQYF	TGTGCCACCAGTGACTCGGGATACACAGATACGCAGTATTTT
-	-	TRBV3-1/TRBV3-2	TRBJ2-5	CASSPWDNKGTQYF	TGTGCCAGCAGCCCTTGGGACAATAAGGGGACCCAGTACTTC
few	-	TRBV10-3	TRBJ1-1	CAISDPRENTEAFF	TGTGCCATCAGTGACCCCAGGGAGAACACTGAAGCTTTCTTT
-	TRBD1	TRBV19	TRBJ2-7	CASSASQGVIYEQYF	TGTGCCAGTAGTGCGAGTCAGGGGGTAATTTACGAGCAGTACTTC
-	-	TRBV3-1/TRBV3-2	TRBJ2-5	CASSQESPPGRETQYF	TGTGCCAGCAGCCAAGAGTCGCCTCCAGGGCGGGAGACCCAGTACTTC
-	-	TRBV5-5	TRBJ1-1	CASSLYLNTEAFF	TGTGCCAGCAGCCTCTACCTGAACACTGAAGCTTTCTTT
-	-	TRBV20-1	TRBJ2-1	CSASTQGGAYNEQFF	TGCAGTGCTAGTACCCAAGGGGGGGCTTACAATGAGCAGTTCTTC
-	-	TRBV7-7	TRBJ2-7	CASSATTGYEQYF	TGTGCTAGCAGCGCTACGACAGGATACGAGCAGTACTTC
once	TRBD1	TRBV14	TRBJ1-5	CASSPSDRGGWVGNQPQHF	TGTGCCAGCAGCCCATCCGACAGGGGCGGGTGGGTTGGCAATCAGCCCCAGCATTTT
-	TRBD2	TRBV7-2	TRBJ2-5	CASTTVGTTQETQYF	TGTGCCAGCACTACCGTCGGGACTACCCAAGAGACCCAGTACTTC
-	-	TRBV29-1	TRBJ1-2	CSVEASRTEVDGYTF	TGCAGCGTTGAAGCTTCCCGGACAGAGGTGGATGGCTACACCTTC
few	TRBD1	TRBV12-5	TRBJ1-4	CASGPGTGDERLFF	TGTGCTAGTGGTCCCGGGACAGGGGATGAGCGACTGTTTTTT
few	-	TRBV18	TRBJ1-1	CASSPPGRVGTEAFF	TGTGCCAGCTCACCACCCGGCAGGGTAGGAACTGAAGCTTTCTTT
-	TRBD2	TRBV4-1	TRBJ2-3	CASSRGLAVTDTQYF	TGCGCCAGCAGCCGAGGACTAGCGGTCACAGATACGCAGTATTTT
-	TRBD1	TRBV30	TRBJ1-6	CAWDLTGVGNSPLHF	TGTGCCTGGGATTTGACAGGGGTGGGAAATTCACCCCTCCACTTT
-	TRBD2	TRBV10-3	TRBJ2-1	CAISEGLAGVRSYNEQFF	TGTGCCATCAGTGAGGGACTAGCGGGAGTTCGCTCCTACAATGAGCAGTTCTTC
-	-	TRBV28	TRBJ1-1	CASSPLIGARVAEAFF	TGTGCCAGCAGTCCCTTGATAGGGGCGCGAGTGGCTGAAGCTTTCTTT
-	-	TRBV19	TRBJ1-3	CASSINSGNTIYF	TGTGCCAGTAGTATCAACAGTGGAAACACCATATATTTT
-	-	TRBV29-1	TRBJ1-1	CSVFSETEAFF	TGCAGCGTTTTTTCGGAGACTGAAGCTTTCTTT
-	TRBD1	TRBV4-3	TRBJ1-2	CASSQDGQGVNYGYTF	TGCGCCAGCAGCCAAGACGGGCAGGGGGTGAACTATGGCTACACCTTC